The entry below describes one TCR beta chain. Its antigen remains unknown. The entry originates in a study of post-analysis software for immune sequencing data. Study details: The disease courses covered relapsing-remitting, secondary progressive and progressive-relapsing multiple sclerosis. Findings of the study overall: TRBV5-6, TRBV5-1 and TRBV20-1 were among four or five TRBV segments more frequent in patients than controls. Multiple sclerosis patients showed significantly lower normalized Chao1 diversity than controls did. Analysis by F measure revealed that same-batch samples clustered strongly together.

Germline CDR1 is MNHNS and CDR2 is SASEGT. The CDR3 totals 14 residues. Trimming removed 8 bases from V and 9 bases from J, with 20 bases in between. Unique molecular identifiers were present in the TCR beta cDNA libraries. From around 1 to 10 million T cells, 450,000 to 550,000 cDNA molecules were obtained. Using its own MiXCR run on the PCR reads, TCRdb lists one record per CDR3 protein. The sample shows 740,000 or so distinct CDR3 sequences, 53% of them seen only once. The sequence came from a girl under 18 with multiple sclerosis. The gene calls are TRBV6-1 and TRBJ2-1; maybe TRBD1 (6 bases). Sequencing was performed on blood. CDR3 residues: CASHSGTRWSEQFF. The CDR3 DNA reads as TGTGCCAGCCATTCCGGGACAAGATGGAGTGAGCAGTTCTTC.